What follows are 7 T cell receptor beta chains derived from one specimen sequenced in a study of vaccination and CD4 T cells after COVID-19 (dated by TCRdb to between 2022 and 2023). To prepare the library, PCR was applied. The reads were generated on an Illumina iSeq 100. DNA from cultured CD4+ T cells was subjected to TCR sequencing with the Oncomine TCR Beta short-read assay at the Johns Hopkins FTIC core. Through fastp at Q25 and MiXCR, TCRdb rebuilt clones from the public reads, retaining in-frame beta chains. Every entry covers one CDR3 protein and lists the most common genes and DNA from its rows. The table for this sample lists under 20,000 distinct CDR3 sequences; approximately 50% of them were counted only once. The top ten constitute around 7.7% of the sample. No antigens are known for them. What the treatment or condition label conveys for this sample: roughly 11-day PBMC culture with coronavirus spike peptide pools or control peptides (ViraFEST assay).

The sequencing here drew on CD4+ T cells from blood, cultured in vitro, taken before SARS-CoV-2 vaccination. The receptors stem from a human donor who had recovered from COVID-19.

The chain recombines TRBV7-9 with TRBJ2-4, with 7 bases identical to TRBD1. Trimming cost V 2 bases and J 6 bases; bases outside gene matches: 4. CDR1 and CDR2 from the germline V gene are SEHNR and FQNEAQ (reference sequence). The CDR3 runs 14 residues. CDR3 coding DNA: TGTGCCAGCAGCTTAACAGGGGATTCAAACATTCAGTACTTC. Residues: CASSLTGDSNIQYF.

This clonotype was seen only a few times. The rearrangement uses TRBV20-1 and TRBJ1-5; the D gene is possibly TRBD1 (6 bases). This CDR3 contains 15 residues. The V and J ends lost 0 bases and 6 bases respectively, with 15 bases between them. Germline V CDR1 and CDR2: DFQATT, SNEGSKA (reference sequence). The CDR3: CSAREGGGEGQPQHF. CDR3 bases: TGCAGTGCTAGAGAGGGGGGGGGCGAGGGTCAGCCCCAGCATTTT.

This rearrangement joins TRBV5-1 to TRBJ1-2, with a weak D call TRBD1 (5 bases). Trimming shortened V by 3 bases and J by 5 bases, and 14 bases separated the two germline ends. This CDR3 is built from 14 residues. Germline-derived CDR1 and CDR2 are SGHRS and YFSETQ. The CDR3 here is CASSWEGEEYGYTF. The CDR3 bases are TGCGCCAGCAGCTGGGAAGGGGAGGAATATGGCTACACCTTC.

The chain has TRBV7-3 and TRBJ1-1; tentative D call: TRBD1 (5 bases). This CDR3 region has 13 residues. Germline lookup yields CDR1 SGHTA and CDR2 FQGTGA. V was pared by 2 bases and J by 10 bases, with 14 bases between. The CDR3: CASSLSYDSGAFF. For the CDR3, the DNA is TGTGCCAGCAGCTTATCGTATGACAGTGGAGCTTTCTTT.

This sequence joins TRBV20-1 and TRBJ2-5, with TRBD1 matching over 8 bases. Per germline, CDR1 DFQATT and CDR2 SNEGSKA (reference sequence). V lost 3 bases to trimming and J lost 5 bases; unmatched junction nucleotides: 8. The CDR3 has 14 residues. The CDR3 region has the DNA TGCAGTGCTAGGACAGGGGATCAGAGGGAGACCCAGTACTTC. This sequence encodes CSARTGDQRETQYF.

This chain links TRBV10-3 with TRBJ2-5; possibly TRBD1 or TRBD2 for D (6 bases each). The V end lost 11 bases, the J end lost 7 bases, and 20 bases lay between the germline ends. The length of the CDR3 is 13 residues. Germline CDR1 and CDR2: ENHRY and SYGVKD. The CDR3 spells CASSSGEVGTQYF. CDR3 coding DNA: TGTGCCTCCTCTTCAGGGGAGGTTGGGACCCAGTACTTC.

V gene TRBV6-4 combines with J gene TRBJ2-3, with 9 bases identical to TRBD2. This CDR3 is 15 amino acids long. Germline V CDR1 and CDR2: MRHNA, SNTAGT. V was clipped by 3 bases and J by 1 base; unmatched bases: 2. Written as DNA, the CDR3 is TGTGCCAGCAGTGATTCTAGCGGGGGCACAGATACGCAGTATTTT. This sequence encodes CASSDSSGGTDTQYF.